This is a list of T cell receptor beta chains from one sample in a study of STAT5B mutations in CD4+ large granular lymphocyte leukemia. Clones were sequenced by immunoSEQ multiplex PCR, and TCRdb holds only the in-frame ones, with some missing. This table has about 30,000 clones, around nine tenths appearing once. Sequencing used CD4+ T cells from blood buffy coats. These TCRs come from a human donor in good health. The CDR3 runs from the conserved cysteine through the conserved F or W. The order of the fields is D gene, J gene, V gene, CDR3 protein, CDR3 DNA. D genes are given only for firm matches.

TRBD1 | TRBJ1-5 | TRBV19 | CASSGQGVRNQPQHF | TGTGCCAGTAGTGGACAGGGGGTACGCAATCAGCCCCAGCATTTT
NA | TRBJ1-2 | TRBV5-5 | CASSSGPLTNYGYTF | TGTGCCAGCAGCAGCGGGCCACTAACTAACTATGGCTACACCTTC
TRBD1 | TRBJ2-7 | TRBV6-5 | CASSSGTGGLEQYF | TGTGCCAGCAGCTCCGGGACAGGGGGTCTCGAGCAGTACTTC
NA | TRBJ1-5 | TRBV9 | CASSAQGNQPQHF | TGTGCCAGCAGCGCCCAGGGCAATCAGCCCCAGCATTTT
NA | TRBJ2-1 | TRBV28 | CASSSLTSLGQFF | TGTGCCAGCAGTTCCTTGACTAGTCTTGGGCAGTTCTTC
NA | TRBJ2-5 | TRBV18 | CASSRNQETQYF | TGTGCCAGCTCAAGAAACCAAGAGACCCAGTACTTC
TRBD1 | TRBJ1-2 | TRBV28 | CASSLGQGLFGYTF | TGTGCCAGCAGTCTCGGACAGGGGTTATTTGGCTACACCTTC
NA | TRBJ2-5 | TRBV11-3 | CASSLGETQYF | TGTGCCAGCAGCTTAGGCGAGACCCAGTACTTC
TRBD1 | TRBJ2-5 | TRBV10-3 | CAISESKGTVETQYF | TGTGCCATCAGTGAGTCGAAGGGGACAGTGGAGACCCAGTACTTC
NA | TRBJ1-4 | TRBV12-5 | CASDEPRGPNEKLFF | TGTGCTAGTGATGAACCCCGGGGACCTAATGAAAAACTGTTTTTT
NA | TRBJ1-2 | TRBV5-1 | CASSVLGRANYGYTF | TGCGCCAGCAGCGTACTGGGCAGGGCGAACTATGGCTACACCTTC
NA | TRBJ2-2 | TRBV11-3 | CASSLAQRAGELFF | TGTGCCAGCAGCTTAGCCCAGAGGGCCGGGGAGCTGTTTTTT
NA | TRBJ1-6 | TRBV27 | CASSSFQGGGYSSPLHF | TGTGCCAGCAGTTCCTTCCAGGGTGGTGGTTATAGTTCACCCCTCCACTTT
TRBD1 | TRBJ2-7 | TRBV28 | CASSRGQGFGYEQYF | TGTGCCAGCAGCCGGGGACAGGGGTTCGGTTACGAGCAGTACTTC
NA | TRBJ1-5 | TRBV19 | CASSSPGPQPQHF | TGTGCCAGTAGTTCCCCGGGTCCCCAGCCCCAGCATTTT
NA | TRBJ2-7 | TRBV9 | CASSASSGLTYEQYF | TGTGCCAGCAGCGCTTCGTCCGGGCTAACCTACGAGCAGTACTTC
NA | TRBJ2-3 | TRBV19 | CASSGSWGGVWEGTDTQYF | TGTGCCAGTAGTGGGAGTTGGGGCGGGGTCTGGGAAGGCACAGATACGCAGTATTTT
TRBD2 | TRBJ2-1 | TRBV6-6 | CASSYERETRGEQFF | TGTGCCAGCAGTTACGAGCGGGAGACCCGCGGCGAGCAGTTCTTC
NA | TRBJ2-3 | TRBV7-9 | CASCNGTKATDTQYF | TGTGCCAGCTGCAACGGCACCAAAGCGACAGATACGCAGTATTTT
TRBD2 | TRBJ2-4 | TRBV5-5 | CASSRTSQEAKNIQYF | TGTGCCAGCAGTAGGACTAGTCAGGAGGCCAAAAACATTCAGTACTTC
NA | TRBJ2-4 | TRBV19 | CASSGLALAKNIQYF | TGTGCCAGTAGCGGACTTGCCCTAGCCAAAAACATTCAGTACTTC
NA | TRBJ2-3 | TRBV5-6 | CASSFSGDGTDTQYF | TGTGCCAGCAGCTTCTCGGGAGACGGCACAGATACGCAGTATTTT
NA | TRBJ1-4 | TRBV20-1 | CSAEREKLFF | TGCAGTGCCGAAAGAGAAAAACTGTTTTTT
TRBD1 | TRBJ2-7 | TRBV4-3 | CASSQDPTGGAEQYF | TGCGCCAGCAGCCAAGATCCGACAGGGGGCGCCGAGCAGTACTTC
TRBD1 | TRBJ2-7 | TRBV19 | CASSMRDREVEQYF | TGTGCCAGTAGTATGCGGGACAGGGAGGTAGAGCAGTACTTC
TRBD1 | TRBJ2-7 | TRBV10-3 | CAISPGQGSSYEQYF | TGTGCCATCAGTCCCGGACAGGGTAGCTCCTACGAGCAGTACTTC
TRBD2 | TRBJ2-7 | TRBV18 | CASSPTTSGLYEQYF | TGTGCCAGCTCACCTACTACTAGCGGTTTATACGAGCAGTACTTC
NA | TRBJ2-1 | TRBV19 | CASQGRSLYNEQFF | TGTGCCTCCCAGGGCAGGTCCCTTTACAATGAGCAGTTCTTC